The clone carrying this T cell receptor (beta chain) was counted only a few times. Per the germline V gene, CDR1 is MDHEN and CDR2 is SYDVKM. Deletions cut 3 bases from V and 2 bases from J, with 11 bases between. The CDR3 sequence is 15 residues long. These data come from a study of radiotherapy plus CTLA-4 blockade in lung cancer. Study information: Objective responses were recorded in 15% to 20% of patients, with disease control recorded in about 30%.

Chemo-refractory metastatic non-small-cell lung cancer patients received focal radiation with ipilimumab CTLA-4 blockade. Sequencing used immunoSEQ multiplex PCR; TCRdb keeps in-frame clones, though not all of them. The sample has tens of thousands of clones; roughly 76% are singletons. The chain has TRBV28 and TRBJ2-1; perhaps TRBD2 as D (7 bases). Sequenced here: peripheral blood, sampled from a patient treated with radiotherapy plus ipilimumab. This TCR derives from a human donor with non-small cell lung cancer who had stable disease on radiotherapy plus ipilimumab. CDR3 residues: CASSLGGATYNEQFF. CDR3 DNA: TGTGCCAGCAGTTTGGGGGGGGCTACCTACAATGAGCAGTTCTTC.